The following is a T cell receptor (beta chain) sequence with its context. Looked up from germline, CDR1 is MDHEN and CDR2 is SYDVKM. This CDR3 is built from 13 residues. TCRdb reprocessed the 5' RACE reads and reports one entry per CDR3 protein, with no DNA. The listing records about 180,000 distinct CDR3 sequences. The entry originates in a study of T cells expressing NK-cell markers. This TCR derives from a man aged 18-75 years in good health. The chain couples TRBV28 to TRBJ2-7; there is no DNA to check the TCRdb D call of TRBD1. The specimen was blood T cells: a sorted CD56 or NKG2C T cell subset, CD4+ or CD8+ T cells, or bulk PBMC T cells (not recorded which). This chain's CDR3 is CASSYDRANEQYF. Full variable domain (missing parts from reference TRBV28 and TRBJ2-7): DVKVTQSSRYLVKRTGEKVFLECVQDMDHENMFWYRQDPGLGLRLIYFSYDVKMKEKGDIPEGYSVSREKKERFSLILESASTNQTSMYLCASSYDRANEQYFGPGTRLTVT.